The 15 T cell receptor beta chains below come from one sample, sequenced in a study of OX40 agonist ivuxolimab in advanced cancers. TCRdb's table, derived via immunoSEQ multiplex PCR, lists solely in-frame clones and lacks some. The sample consists of fewer than 120,000 clones, 89% of them appearing once. The sequencing here drew on CD4+ or CD8+ T cells sorted from blood, taken in a trial of the OX40 agonist ivuxolimab. Source of these receptors: an adult with an advanced solid tumor such as melanoma, head and neck, liver or kidney cancer.

In DNA, the CDR3 is TGTGCCAGCTCAGTGGGGGGCACAAGGGCCTACAATGAGCAGTTCTTC. It translates to CASSVGGTRAYNEQFF. This chain joins TRBV18 and TRBJ2-1; D tentatively reads TRBD1 or TRBD2 (6 bases each). CDR3 length: 16 amino acids. V shed 5 bases and J shed 2 bases, with 16 bases lying between them. CDR1 and CDR2 from the germline V gene are KGHSH and LQKENI.

CDR3 coding DNA: TGTGCCAGCAGCCTAGGCAGGGTCAACACTGAAGCTTTCTTT. Protein product: CASSLGRVNTEAFF. The J gene is TRBJ1-1, the V gene TRBV7-9, with D perhaps TRBD1 (5 bases). This CDR3 contains 14 residues. Trimming took 5 bases from V and 2 from J, leaving 12 bases between them. Germline lookup yields CDR1 SEHNR and CDR2 FQNEAQ (reference sequence).

The rearrangement links TRBV19 to TRBJ2-7; D remains unclear. Germline lookup yields CDR1 LNHDA and CDR2 SQIVND (reference sequence). CDR3 length: 13 residues. Between the trimmed V and J ends, which lost 3 bases and 8 bases, there was a span of 14 bases. CDR3 sequence: CASSMSHQAQQYF. The CDR3 bases are TGTGCCAGTAGTATGTCTCACCAGGCCCAGCAGTACTTC.

The rearrangement links TRBV9 to TRBJ1-1; perhaps TRBD1 as D (5 bases). The V end lost 2 bases, the J end lost 1 base, and 15 bases lay between the germline ends. CDR1 SGDLS and CDR2 YYNGEE come from the germline V gene. The CDR3 runs to 16 residues. The CDR3 reads CASSVGPDLRNTEAFF. CDR3 nucleotides: TGTGCCAGCAGCGTGGGACCGGACTTACGGAACACTGAAGCTTTCTTT.

This chain links TRBV10-3 with TRBJ1-1; D may be TRBD1 (5 bases). Germline CDR1 is ENHRY and CDR2 is SYGVKD. Trimming stripped 5 bases from V and 4 bases from J, with 20 bases between. The CDR3 has 16 amino acids. CDR3 coding DNA: TGTGCCATCAGTTCCACCTCGGGGGGGGAAGGCACTGAAGCTTTCTTT. This codes for CAISSTSGGEGTEAFF.

CDR3 bases: TGTGCCAGCAGCCCACAGGCGCCCACCTACGAGCAGTACTTC. Amino acid sequence: CASSPQAPTYEQYF. V usage is TRBV7-2 and J usage is TRBJ2-7; D may be TRBD1 (5 bases). Trimming pared 5 bases from V and 2 bases from J, leaving 13 bases between. The CDR3 covers 14 residues. Germline values: CDR1 SGHTA, CDR2 FQGNSA.

This chain links TRBV7-2 with TRBJ2-7; D remains ambiguous. The V gene's germline CDR1 is SGHTA and CDR2 FQGNSA. V was clipped by 2 bases and J by 4 bases, with 9 bases between them. The CDR3 extends over 13 amino acids. DNA for the CDR3: TGTGCCAGCAGCTTAAGTCGTCCGTACGAGCAGTACTTC. Amino acids: CASSLSRPYEQYF.

The V and J genes are TRBV9 and TRBJ1-2; a weak D match, TRBD1 (6 bases). Trimming took 4 bases from V and 0 from J, leaving 13 bases between them. The CDR3 consists of 15 residues. CDR1 is SGDLS and CDR2 is YYNGEE in the germline V gene. This chain's CDR3 is CASSTLTGANYGYTF. The CDR3, as DNA: TGTGCCAGCAGCACATTGACAGGCGCTAACTATGGCTACACCTTC.

The CDR3: CASSLFGGLAPNNEQFF. The CDR3 DNA follows: TGTGCCAGCAGCTTGTTCGGTGGACTAGCCCCTAACAATGAGCAGTTCTTC. The genes are TRBV7-8 and TRBJ2-1; 8 positions match TRBD2. Germline V gene lookup returns CDR1 SGHVS and CDR2 FQNEAQ. V shed 3 bases, J shed 5 bases, and the junction held 12 bases outside the gene matches. CDR3 size: 17 residues.

The V call is TRBV7-3, the J call TRBJ2-2, with unresolved D. The germline gives CDR1 SGHTA, CDR2 FQGTGA. Trimming pared 3 bases from V and 6 bases from J, leaving 2 bases between. The CDR3 length is 11 residues. This CDR3 is CASSFPGELFF. CDR3 bases: TGTGCCAGCAGCTTCCCCGGGGAGCTGTTTTTT.

V usage is TRBV27 and J usage is TRBJ2-3; possible D gene TRBD1, 5 bases. The CDR3 length is 15 residues. The germline CDR1 and CDR2 sequences are MNHEY and SMNVEV (reference sequence). The V end was cut by 6 bases, the J end by 7 bases, with 20 bases between. The CDR3 bases are TGTGCCAGCAGAAACCAAAGGGGCCTTACCTATACGCAGTATTTT. Protein sequence: CASRNQRGLTYTQYF.

CDR3 coding DNA: TGCGCCAGCAGCCGAAAGGGGGGCACTGAAGCTTTCTTT. Protein product: CASSRKGGTEAFF. The V and J genes are TRBV4-3 and TRBJ1-1; TRBD1 might be the D (6 bases). This CDR3 spans 13 amino acids. Germline V gene sequence: CDR1 LGHNA, CDR2 YSLEER. Trimming took off 4 bases at V and 4 bases at J, with 10 bases between the two ends.

This clone has just a few counts. The chain is built from TRBV30 and TRBJ2-1; possibly TRBD2 for D (6 bases). Per the germline V gene, CDR1 is GTSNPN and CDR2 is SVGIG (reference sequence). The CDR3 has 14 residues. The ends were cut back, 3 bases at V and 0 bases at J, with 9 bases in the middle. The CDR3 nucleotides read TGTGCCTGGAGCGGAGGGACCTCCTACAATGAGCAGTTCTTC. This gives the protein CAWSGGTSYNEQFF.

The chain carries TRBV25-1 and TRBJ2-1; D tentatively reads TRBD1 or TRBD2 (6 bases each). The V end lost 3 bases, the J end lost 8 bases, and 23 bases lay between the germline ends. Germline V CDR1 and CDR2: MGHDK, SYGVNS. The CDR3 loop spans 17 amino acids. The CDR3 loop reads CASSERTGAGAGDEQFF. DNA of the CDR3: TGTGCCAGCAGTGAGAGAACGGGAGCAGGGGCTGGCGATGAGCAGTTCTTC. Full variable domain (missing parts from reference TRBV25-1 and TRBJ2-1): EADIYQTPRYLVIGTGKKITLECSQTMGHDKMYWYQQDPGMELHLIHYSYGVNSTEKGDLSSESTVSRIRTEHFPLTLESARPSHTSQYLCASSERTGAGAGDEQFFGPGTRLTVL.

The chain employs TRBV6-1 and TRBJ1-1, with no clear D. This CDR3 has 14 residues. The germline V and J ends were trimmed by 8 bases and 6 bases, with 19 bases remaining between them. Germline values: CDR1 MNHNS, CDR2 SASEGT. CDR3 in amino acids: CASVLRAGGSEAFF. The CDR3 nucleotides read TGTGCCAGCGTATTGAGGGCGGGTGGCTCTGAAGCTTTCTTT.